The next 17 T cell receptor beta chains were all read from a single sample in a study of control samples from healthy donors and cancer patients. Measured with immunoSEQ multiplex PCR; TCRdb has only the in-frame clones, and not every one. The data hold about 69,000 clones, with roughly 89% observed a single time. The specimen sequenced was PBMCs. These receptors all come from a man aged 60 to 75 with colorectal cancer.

This clone occurred once. Other nucleotide sequences from this sample produce the same CDR3. As DNA, the CDR3 is TGCAGCGGGGGGGGAGGGCGGGAGAATGAAAAACTGTTTTTT. It specifies CSGGGGRENEKLFF. This chain joins TRBV29-1 and TRBJ1-4; a weak D match, TRBD1 (5 bases). V lost 7 bases and J 5 bases, leaving 17 bases between the germline ends. CDR3 size: 14 residues. Germline CDR1 reads SQVTM; CDR2 reads ANQGSEA.

The chain recombines TRBV15 with TRBJ1-1, with unresolved D. Per the germline V gene, CDR1 is LNHNV and CDR2 is YYDKDF (reference sequence). V shed 0 bases and J shed 3 bases, with 8 bases lying between them. The CDR3 consists of 14 residues. CDR3: CATSRDVKDTEAFF. As DNA, the CDR3 is TGTGCCACCAGCAGAGATGTCAAGGACACTGAAGCTTTCTTT.

This clone was picked up one time. The chain joins TRBV18 to TRBJ2-2; 9 bases map to TRBD1. The CDR3 runs to 15 residues. The ends lost 6 bases at V and 1 base at J; junction bases unmatched: 3. The germline gives CDR1 KGHSH, CDR2 LQKENI. The CDR3, as DNA: TGTGCCAGCTCTCCGGGACAGGGGAACACCGGGGAGCTGTTTTTT. Protein sequence: CASSPGQGNTGELFF.

J is TRBJ1-6 and V is TRBV4-2; weak D call: TRBD1 (6 bases). CDR3 size: 16 residues. Germline-derived CDR1 and CDR2 are LGHNA and YNFKEQ. V shed 0 bases and J shed 6 bases, with 12 bases lying between them. The CDR3 coding sequence is TGTGCCAGCAGCCAAGATCCCGGACAGACTAATTCACCCCTCCACTTT. This codes for CASSQDPGQTNSPLHF.

This chain connects TRBV7-2 to TRBJ1-2; D is uncertain. The germline CDR1 and CDR2 sequences are SGHTA and FQGNSA. Trimming pared 5 bases from V and 4 bases from J, leaving 11 bases between. The length of the CDR3 is 13 residues. The CDR3 loop is CASSQLAGYGYTF. The CDR3 nucleotides read TGTGCCAGCAGCCAACTTGCCGGCTATGGCTACACCTTC.

Notes on this clone: At one boundary the junction diverges from the germline segment, which might be a read error. This chain joins TRBV9 and TRBJ2-3; tentative D call: TRBD2 (6 bases). This CDR3 is 14 amino acids long. Germline CDR1 and CDR2: SGDLS and YYNGEE. This chain's CDR3 is CASNVWGSGDTQYF. CDR3 sequence (DNA): TGTGCCAGCAACGTATGGGGGAGCGGGGATACGCAGTATTTT.

The chain has TRBV30 and TRBJ1-4, with no clear D. CDR3 length: 15 amino acids. The V gene's germline CDR1 is GTSNPN and CDR2 SVGIG (reference sequence). V lost 4 bases, J lost 7 bases, and 19 bases lay in between. CDR3 sequence reads: CAWTRAPRRGEKLFF. In DNA form, the CDR3 reads TGTGCCTGGACCCGGGCCCCGAGGCGCGGTGAAAAACTGTTTTTT.

The chain is built from TRBV4-1 and TRBJ1-1; D is perhaps TRBD1 (5 bases). From germline, CDR1 is MGHRA and CDR2 YSYEKL. V lost 0 bases and J lost 1, with 9 bases in between. The CDR3 is made up of 15 amino acids. The CDR3 reads CASSQEGRENTEAFF. The DNA of the CDR3 is TGCGCCAGCAGCCAAGAGGGGCGGGAGAACACTGAAGCTTTCTTT.

The chain recombines TRBV5-1 with TRBJ1-4, with D hard to call. Trimming cost V 0 bases and J 0 bases, with 6 bases left between them. Germline CDR1 reads SGHRS; CDR2 reads YFSETQ. The CDR3 has 15 amino acids. The CDR3 loop is CASSLGRPTNEKLFF. CDR3 coding DNA: TGCGCCAGCAGCTTGGGACGGCCAACTAATGAAAAACTGTTTTTT. The full variable domain, its missing parts supplied by reference TRBV5-1 and TRBJ1-4, is KAGVTQTPRYLIKTRGQQVTLSCSPISGHRSVSWYQQTPGQGLQFLFEYFSETQRNKGNFPGRFSGRQFSNSRSEMNVSTLELGDSALYLCASSLGRPTNEKLFFGSGTQLSVL.

The chain carries TRBV9 and TRBJ2-7, with D possibly being TRBD1 (5 bases). The germline V gene encodes CDR1 SGDLS and CDR2 YYNGEE. V was cut by 0 bases and J by 9 bases, with 19 bases left in between. The CDR3 length is 15 residues. In DNA, the CDR3 is TGTGCCAGCAGCGTAGGGGGCAACGCCGGGTTCGGGCAGTACTTC. This sequence encodes CASSVGGNAGFGQYF.

J is TRBJ1-2 and V is TRBV29-1, with 7 bases fitting TRBD1. Germline CDR1 reads SQVTM; CDR2 reads ANQGSEA. The CDR3 has 15 residues. The V gene end was trimmed by 6 bases and the J gene end by 3 bases; junction bases not matched to a gene: 13. The CDR3 reads CSVKGGQSVYYGYTF. Written as DNA, the CDR3 is TGCAGCGTGAAGGGGGGACAGTCGGTTTACTATGGCTACACCTTC.

This sequence joins TRBV23-1 and TRBJ2-7; 7 positions agree with TRBD2. TRBV23-1 is treated as an ORF (open reading frame) with a function not yet certain. The J segment lost 0 bases and the V segment lost 8 bases, leaving 13 bases of the junction unmatched. The CDR3 length is 16 residues. The CDR3 DNA follows: TGCGCCAGCGCCCCCCTATGGCGGGGGTTCTCCTACGAGCAGTACTTC. Its translation is CASAPLWRGFSYEQYF.

This clone appeared once. The gene calls are TRBV2 and TRBJ2-1; 11 bases are a match to TRBD2. V lost 3 bases and J lost 12; bases outside the gene matches: 19. The CDR3 sequence is 18 residues long. CDR1 is SNHLY, CDR2 FYNNEI, per germline. CDR3 in DNA: TGTGCCAGCAGTGATGCTCTCTCCGGGACTAGCGGACGGCTGAGGCAGTTCTTC. This sequence encodes CASSDALSGTSGRLRQFF.

The chain is built from TRBV19 and TRBJ2-7, with D possibly matching TRBD2 (6 bases). The CDR3 is 13 residues long. Germline CDR1 and CDR2: LNHDA and SQIVND (reference sequence). V shed 3 bases and J shed 3 bases, with 9 bases lying between them. The CDR3 protein is CASSMGLFYEQYF. CDR3 nucleotide sequence: TGTGCCAGTAGTATGGGACTCTTCTACGAGCAGTACTTC. The entire variable domain, with the rest obtained from reference TRBV19 and TRBJ2-7, is as follows: DGGITQSPKYLFRKEGQNVTLSCEQNLNHDAMYWYRQDPGQGLRLIYYSQIVNDFQKGDIAEGYSVSREKKESFPLTVTSAQKNPTAFYLCASSMGLFYEQYFGPGTRLTVT.

The rearrangement uses TRBV29-1 and TRBJ1-2; no clear D. Trimming left V 4 bases short and J 8 bases short, with 17 bases between. Per germline, CDR1 SQVTM and CDR2 ANQGSEA. CDR3 length: 13 residues. The CDR3 nucleotides are TGCAGCGTTGTCCCCGCGACCTTGTTGGGCTACACCTTC. Translation gives CSVVPATLLGYTF.

This clone turned up a few times. This sequence joins TRBV19 and TRBJ2-4; D remains unclear. Deletions cut 2 bases from V and 7 bases from J, with 3 bases between. CDR1 is LNHDA, CDR2 SQIVND, per germline (reference sequence). The CDR3 runs 11 residues. As DNA, the CDR3 is TGTGCCAGTAGTATACTCAACATTCAGTACTTC. Translated: CASSILNIQYF.

This chain uses TRBV5-1 with TRBJ1-2; D remains unclear. The CDR3 contains 13 residues. Trimming left V 2 bases short and J 8 bases short, with 13 bases between. Germline V lookup: CDR1 SGHRS, CDR2 YFSETQ. The CDR3 spells CASSFNGVEGYTF. For the CDR3, the DNA is TGCGCCAGCAGCTTCAACGGGGTGGAGGGCTACACCTTC.